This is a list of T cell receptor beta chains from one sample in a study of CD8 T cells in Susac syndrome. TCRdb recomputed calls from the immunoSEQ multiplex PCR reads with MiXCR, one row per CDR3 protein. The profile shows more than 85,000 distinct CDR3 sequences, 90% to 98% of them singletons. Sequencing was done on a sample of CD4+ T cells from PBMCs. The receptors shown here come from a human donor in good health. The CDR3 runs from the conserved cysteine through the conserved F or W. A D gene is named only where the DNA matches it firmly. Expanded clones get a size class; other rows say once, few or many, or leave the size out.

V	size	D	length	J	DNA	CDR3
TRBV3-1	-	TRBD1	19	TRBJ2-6	TGTGCCAGCAGACAGGACAGGGGGCTAGCCAGCTCTGGGGCCAACGTCCTGACTTTC	CASRQDRGLASSGANVLTF
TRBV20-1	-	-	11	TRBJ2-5	TGCAGTGCTAGCCAGCGAGAGACCCAGTACTTC	CSASQRETQYF
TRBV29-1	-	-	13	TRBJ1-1	TGCAGCGTTGGGGGCCACCCCGGCTCTGAAGTTTTCTTT	CSVGGHPGSEVFF
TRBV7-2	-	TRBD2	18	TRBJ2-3	TGTGCCAGCAGCCCAGGCGGGGTTAGCGGGAGAGGAATAGATACGCAGTATTTT	CASSPGGVSGRGIDTQYF
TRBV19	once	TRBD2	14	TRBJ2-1	TGTGCCAGTACCCGGGGGGTCCTACGCAATGAGCAGTTCTTC	CASTRGVLRNEQFF
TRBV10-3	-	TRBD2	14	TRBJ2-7	TGTGCCACCGGGACTAGCGGGAGCTCCTACGAGCAGTACTTC	CATGTSGSSYEQYF
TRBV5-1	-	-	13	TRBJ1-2	TGCGCCAGCAGCTTGGATCCTAACTATGGCTACACCTTC	CASSLDPNYGYTF
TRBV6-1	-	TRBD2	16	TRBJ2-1	TGTGCCAGCAGCCTAACTAGCGGGGGGATCTACAATGAGCAGTTCTTC	CASSLTSGGIYNEQFF
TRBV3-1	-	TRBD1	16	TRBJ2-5	TGTGCCAGCACCTCCGGGGCGGGACAGGCCCAAGAGACCCAGTACTTC	CASTSGAGQAQETQYF
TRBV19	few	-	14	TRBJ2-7	TGTGCCAGTAGTATGCTAGGGATCGACAGGGAGCAGTACTTC	CASSMLGIDREQYF
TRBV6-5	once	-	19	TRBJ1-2	TGTGCCAGCAGTTATGTTCGGGTTTTGTCTACGGACCCAAACTATGGCTACACCTTC	CASSYVRVLSTDPNYGYTF
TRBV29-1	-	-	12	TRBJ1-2	TGCAGCGTTGACAGCCGGGTGGGAGGCTACACCTTC	CSVDSRVGGYTF
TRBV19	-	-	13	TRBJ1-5	TGTGCCAGTCAGAGAGGGGCAGGTCAGCCCCAGCATTTT	CASQRGAGQPQHF
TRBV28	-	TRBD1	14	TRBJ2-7	TGTGCCAGCAGTGGTGGGGACAGACCCTACGAGCAGTACTTC	CASSGGDRPYEQYF
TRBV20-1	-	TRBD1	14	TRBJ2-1	TGCAGTGCTCAACAGGGGGCCTCCTACAATGAGCAGTTCTTC	CSAQQGASYNEQFF
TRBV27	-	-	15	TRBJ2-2	TGTGCCAGCCGGGGGGCAGGGGGGAGAACCGGGGAGCTGTTTTTT	CASRGAGGRTGELFF